The 13 T cell receptor beta chains presented below share a single source sample, sequenced in a study of T cells after yellow fever vaccination. TCRdb ran MiXCR on the 5' RACE reads and lists one entry per CDR3 protein. The sample comprises around 25,000 distinct CDR3 sequences, 4.5% of which are singletons, and roughly 34% rests with the top ten. The specimen was PBMCs, either bulk or a sorted T-cell subset (CD4+, CD8+, memory, or dextramer-sorted; not recorded which), collected on the day of the yellow fever booster vaccination. The receptor source for this set is a man aged 18 to 30 who received the YFV17D yellow fever vaccine.

Many counts were recorded for this clonotype. The V gene is TRBV5-1, the J gene TRBJ2-1; D is unresolved. V lost 1 base and J lost 8, with 13 bases in between. The CDR3 is 14 amino acids. Germline CDR1 and CDR2: SGHRS and YFSETQ. The CDR3 DNA is TGCGCCAGCAGCTTGAGGGTTAGCATCGATGAGCAGTTCTTC. Translated, it gives CASSLRVSIDEQFF.

This clonotype was seen repeatedly, ten times or more. This sequence joins TRBV5-1 and TRBJ2-2, with D tentatively TRBD1 (5 bases). The germline gives CDR1 SGHRS, CDR2 YFSETQ. The CDR3 contains 13 residues. Trimming took off 7 bases at V and 6 bases at J, with 13 bases between the two ends. The CDR3 nucleotides read TGCGCCAGCGGGTCAGGGCTCGCCGGGGAGCTGTTTTTT. This sequence encodes CASGSGLAGELFF.

In this sample, this clonotype turned up many times. J is TRBJ1-2 and V is TRBV5-1; the D is unclear. Germline V gene data show CDR1 as SGHRS and CDR2 as YFSETQ. This CDR3 is 14 amino acids long. Trimming removed 0 bases from V and 1 base from J, with 7 bases in between. The chain's CDR3 is CASSLDGYNYGYTF. CDR3 in DNA: TGCGCCAGCAGCTTGGACGGGTATAACTATGGCTACACCTTC.

This clonotype has a count of ten or more. The rearrangement uses TRBV4-2 and TRBJ1-3, with D unresolved. Trimming took 0 bases from V and 0 from J, leaving 12 bases between them. Germline V CDR1 and CDR2: LGHNA, YNFKEQ. The CDR3 loop spans 17 amino acids. As DNA, the CDR3 is TGTGCCAGCAGCCAAGACAGGCGGGGTCCCTCTGGAAACACCATATATTTT. It yields the protein CASSQDRRGPSGNTIYF.

This clonotype appeared a few times. The J gene is TRBJ2-5, the V gene TRBV28; maybe TRBD2 (5 bases). The CDR3 contains 12 residues. Germline values: CDR1 MDHEN, CDR2 SYDVKM. The germline V and J ends were trimmed by 5 bases and 10 bases, with 14 bases remaining between them. CDR3 nucleotides: TGTGCCAGCAGTCCGAGCGGACCACACCAGTACTTC. Its protein product is CASSPSGPHQYF.

The J gene is TRBJ2-6, the V gene TRBV19; a possible D gene is TRBD2 (6 bases). Deletions cut 3 bases from V and 0 bases from J, with 15 bases between. The CDR3 is 18 amino acids. Germline assignment: CDR1 LNHDA and CDR2 SQIVND (reference sequence). The CDR3 DNA sequence: TGTGCCAGTAGTATGTTCAGGAGGGGTAACTCTGGGGCCAACGTCCTGACTTTC. Amino acid sequence: CASSMFRRGNSGANVLTF. The full variable domain, rest sourced from reference TRBV19 and TRBJ2-6, is DGGITQSPKYLFRKEGQNVTLSCEQNLNHDAMYWYRQDPGQGLRLIYYSQIVNDFQKGDIAEGYSVSREKKESFPLTVTSAQKNPTAFYLCASSMFRRGNSGANVLTFGAGSRLTVL.

In its sample, this clonotype was seen many times. This rearrangement joins TRBV4-3 to TRBJ1-1; D remains unclear. The ends were cut back, 0 bases at V and 2 bases at J, with 10 bases in the middle. Germline-derived CDR1 and CDR2 are LGHNA and YSLEER. The CDR3 contains 15 residues. The CDR3 is CASSQDWAGNTEAFF. The CDR3 DNA sequence: TGCGCCAGCAGCCAAGATTGGGCAGGAAACACTGAAGCTTTCTTT.

This clonotype was recorded at least ten times. The chain joins TRBV20-1 to TRBJ1-2; D gene uncertain. CDR1 is DFQATT, CDR2 SNEGSKA, per germline (reference sequence). Trimming left V 6 bases short and J 5 bases short, with 10 bases between. The length of the CDR3 is 11 residues. For the CDR3, the DNA is TGCAGTGCCCAAGGAGGGTATGGCTACACCTTC. Its translation is CSAQGGYGYTF.

This chain joins TRBV4-1 and TRBJ1-5; D remains unclear. The CDR3 covers 12 residues. Trimming took off 6 bases at V and 6 bases at J, with 9 bases between the two ends. CDR1 is MGHRA and CDR2 is YSYEKL in the germline V gene. The CDR3: CASSTVGQPQHF. For the CDR3, the DNA is TGCGCCAGCAGTACAGTGGGTCAGCCCCAGCATTTT.

This clonotype was counted at least ten times. V is TRBV12-3 or TRBV12-4 and J is TRBJ1-2, with 7 positions matching TRBD1. J was trimmed by 6 bases and V by 7 bases; bases with no gene match: 14. The CDR3 is made up of 15 amino acids. The CDR3 is CASTHHRGPMDGYTF. The CDR3 bases are TGTGCCAGCACCCATCACAGGGGTCCGATGGATGGCTACACCTTC.

Concerning this clonotype itself: A much more abundant neighbour one base away suggests this may be a read error. The V gene is TRBV5-1, the J gene TRBJ2-1, with D perhaps TRBD1 or TRBD2 (5 bases each). Germline CDR1 reads SGHRS; CDR2 reads YFSETQ. V lost 4 bases to trimming and J lost 7 bases, with 18 bases between them. The CDR3 is 15 residues long. The CDR3 here is CASSPLEGSGNEQFF. CDR3 nucleotides: TGCGCCAGCAGCCCCCTAGAGGGGTCGGGTAATGAGCAGTTCTTC.

In its sample, this clonotype was seen many times. The rearrangement links TRBV5-1 to TRBJ2-3; 8 positions agree with TRBD1. Germline CDR1 reads SGHRS; CDR2 reads YFSETQ. The CDR3 is made up of 14 amino acids. The V gene end was trimmed by 6 bases and the J gene end by 0 bases; junction bases not matched to a gene: 3. CDR3 sequence: CASKGQGSTDTQYF. The CDR3 DNA follows: TGCGCCAGCAAAGGACAGGGCAGCACAGATACGCAGTATTTT.

The CDR3 DNA is TGTGCCAGCAGCTTAATTGGGGTAGCGAGCGGGGCCACCGGGGAGCTGTTTTTT. Amino acid sequence: CASSLIGVASGATGELFF. The chain has TRBV11-2 and TRBJ2-2, with TRBD2 identical over 7 bases. The V segment lost 2 bases and the J segment 4 bases; nucleotides outside the gene matches: 13. Germline lookup yields CDR1 SGHAT and CDR2 FQNNGV. The CDR3 extends over 18 amino acids.